This TCR beta chain was recovered during a study of T cells in Graves' hyperthyroidism and ophthalmopathy. General observations from the study: Ophthalmopathy could be told apart from stable hyperthyroidism with a 13 V-J model.

A few counts support this clonotype. Its antigen is not identified. Hyperthyroidism patients were newly diagnosed, had disease duration under 2 months, and were aged 18 to 65 years. Exclusion criteria comprised uncontrolled infection, other autoimmune disease, pregnancy or lactation. Diagnostic assessment was based on clinical symptoms, serum thyroxine and TRAb, thyroid ultrasound and orbital computed tomography. Amplification yielded TCR beta CDR3 regions, with RNA transcripts as the source. The primer set for the first-round RT-PCR of the TCR CDR3 was HTBI. TCRdb processed the multiplex PCR reads anew with MiXCR; each CDR3 protein has one entry. The data hold more than 300,000 distinct CDR3 sequences, with approximately 13% observed a single time. The TCR comes from a woman in her sixties with Graves' hyperthyroidism. Input material: blood.

CDR3 DNA sequence: TGCAGCGTTGAAGGGGCTCCGACAGCAACTAATGAAAAACTGTTTTTT. It translates to CSVEGAPTATNEKLFF. The rearrangement joins TRBV29-1 to TRBJ1-4; D might be TRBD1 (5 bases). In germline, CDR1 is SQVTM, CDR2 ANQGSEA. Trimming left V 1 base short and J 0 bases short, with 12 bases between. The CDR3 covers 16 residues.